This TCR beta chain stems from a study of blood T cell repertoires in COVID-19. Study overall: Samples representing acute and convalescent COVID-19 were sourced from the United States, Italy and Spain.

This CDR3 spans 12 amino acids. The germline V gene has CDR1 GTSNPN and CDR2 SVGIG (reference sequence). V lost 5 bases and J lost 2, with 7 bases in between. Per the original data handling: Estimated nucleated cell counts came from reference gene primer amplification. This table comes from immunoSEQ multiplex PCR, and its TCRdb copy is limited to in-frame clones, with some not included. V and J calls and clone size follow that table, whereas D and trimming were derived from the DNA. The table has approximately 40,000 clones, roughly 86% seen once. The receptor's source is a man in his fifties or sixties in a cohort sampled during active COVID-19. The rearrangement uses TRBV30 and TRBJ1-3; no clear D. Sequencing was performed on peripheral blood. CDR3 sequence: CAWLEAGNTIYF. DNA of the CDR3: TGTGCCTGGCTAGAGGCTGGAAACACCATATATTTT.